This TCR beta chain was sequenced for a study of molecular identifiers for immune sequencing clone quantification. As for this clonotype: What it recognizes is unknown.

Findings and caveats of the study: Single-cell amounts of spiked Jurkat TCR RNA were reportedly detectable among approximately 970,000 naive cells. Clones above 20 RNA copies held over 98% of effector molecules, under 1% in naive cells.

Trimming took off 5 bases at V and 3 bases at J, with 20 bases between the two ends. The CDR3 runs to 16 residues. In germline, CDR1 is SGHAT, CDR2 FQNNGV. Previously described methods and listed TCR primers produced bulk TCR libraries. TCRdb re-derived calls from the PCR reads in MiXCR, one entry per CDR3 protein. Of under 800,000 distinct CDR3 sequences in the sample, about 25% were seen once. The receptor's source is a human donor in good health. Some libraries in this study had Jurkat cell RNA spiked in. The rearrangement uses TRBV11-2 and TRBJ2-7, with TRBD2 as a possible D gene (7 bases). Sequenced input: naive CD8+ T cells from blood, with Jurkat cell RNA spiked in. Subset defined: FACS-sorted CD8+CD4-CCR7+CD45RA+ naive T cells. The CDR3 DNA sequence: TGTGCCAGCAGCCGCACGGAGGGGGAGGGCCTCTACGAGCAGTACTTC. Its translation: CASSRTEGEGLYEQYF.